This T cell receptor beta chain emerged from a study of CD8 T cells in ankylosing spondylitis listed by TCRdb under 2017. In terms of the full investigation: To find TCR variants linked to disease, the study profiled T cell receptor beta repertoires in ankylosing spondylitis patients and healthy donors. The whole study cohort included 95 to 130 healthy donors and 25 or so ankylosing spondylitis patients. Peripheral blood was sampled, and synovial fluid was additionally collected from ankylosing spondylitis patients. Here is what the overall study found, with its caveats: A TCR beta motif made up of about eight highly homologous amino acid variants appeared to be characteristic of blood from ankylosing spondylitis patients. Some motif variants had previously been reported in the synovial fluid and blood of reactive arthritis patients, which suggests shared mechanisms of disease initiation. A CD8+ phenotype was shown by the disease-linked clones, which were found at relatively low frequencies in peripheral blood. The disease-linked clones were reported to be significantly enriched in matched synovial fluid samples from ankylosing spondylitis patients.

With regard to this clonotype: What this receptor recognizes is not known. Compared with germline, one end of the junction differs, possibly owing to a read error.

For sequencing, an Illumina HiSeq 2500 was employed. Quantitative 5'-RACE with molecular barcodes was used to prepare TCR beta libraries. For the original study's pipeline: Disease-linked TCR variants were identified with a new computational method built on a probabilistic model of VDJ rearrangement. TCRdb handled the public reads itself, with Q25 trimming in fastp and clone calling in MiXCR, and kept productive beta chains. A single entry per CDR3 protein holds the most common genes and DNA from its merged rows. These V and J calls derive from TCRdb rather than the authors' analysis. This sample comprises some 840,000 distinct CDR3 sequences, approximately 12% of them detected only once. Approximately 0.5% of the sample lies in the top ten. The CDR3 runs 16 amino acids, cysteine and phenylalanine included. Only the CDR3 DNA stays, 48 bases, in frame from base 1. CDR1 and CDR2, looked up from the germline V gene (reference sequence), are DFQATT and SNEGSKA.

This sequence was found in a male donor with ankylosing spondylitis. Sequencing was done on a sample of blood, either unsorted or a sorted T cell fraction (not recorded which). This sequence uses TRBV20-1 and TRBJ2-5; 9 middle bases align to TRBD2. The CDR3 loop reads CCASSPTGTSRETQYF. Here is the DNA: TGCTGTGCTAGCTCCCCCACCGGGACTAGCAGAGAGACCCAGTACTTC.